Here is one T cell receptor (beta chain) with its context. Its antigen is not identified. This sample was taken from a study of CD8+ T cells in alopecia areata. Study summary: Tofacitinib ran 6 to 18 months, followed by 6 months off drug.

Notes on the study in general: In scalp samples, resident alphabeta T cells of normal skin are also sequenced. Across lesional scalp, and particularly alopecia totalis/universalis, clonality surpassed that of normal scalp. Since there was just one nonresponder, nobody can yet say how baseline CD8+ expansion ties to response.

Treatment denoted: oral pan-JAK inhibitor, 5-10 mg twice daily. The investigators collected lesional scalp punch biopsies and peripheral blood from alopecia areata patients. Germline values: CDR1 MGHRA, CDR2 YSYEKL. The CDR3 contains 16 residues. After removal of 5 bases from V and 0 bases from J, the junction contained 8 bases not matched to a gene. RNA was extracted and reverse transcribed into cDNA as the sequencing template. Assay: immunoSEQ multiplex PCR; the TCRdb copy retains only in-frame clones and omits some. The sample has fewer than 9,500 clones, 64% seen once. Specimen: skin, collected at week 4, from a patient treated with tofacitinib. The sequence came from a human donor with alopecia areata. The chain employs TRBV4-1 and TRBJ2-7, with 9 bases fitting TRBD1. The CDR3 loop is CASSTVGQGFSYEQYF. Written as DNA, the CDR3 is TGCGCCAGCAGCACCGTCGGACAGGGGTTCTCCTACGAGCAGTACTTC.